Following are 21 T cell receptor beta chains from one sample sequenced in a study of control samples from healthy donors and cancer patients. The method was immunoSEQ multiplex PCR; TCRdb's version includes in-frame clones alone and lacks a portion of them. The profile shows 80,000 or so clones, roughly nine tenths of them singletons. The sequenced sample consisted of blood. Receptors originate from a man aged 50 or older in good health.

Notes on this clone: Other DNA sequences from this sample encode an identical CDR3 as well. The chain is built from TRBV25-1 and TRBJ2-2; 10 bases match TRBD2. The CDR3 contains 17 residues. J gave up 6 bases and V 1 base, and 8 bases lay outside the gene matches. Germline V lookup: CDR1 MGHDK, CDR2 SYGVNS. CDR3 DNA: TGTGCCAGCAGTGAATGGGGAGCGGGGGGGCTCTCCGGGGAGCTGTTTTTT. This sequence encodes CASSEWGAGGLSGELFF.

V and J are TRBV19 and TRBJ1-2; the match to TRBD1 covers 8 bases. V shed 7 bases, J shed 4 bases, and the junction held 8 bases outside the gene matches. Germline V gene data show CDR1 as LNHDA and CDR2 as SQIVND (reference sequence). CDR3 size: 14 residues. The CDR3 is CASTNQGALYGYTF. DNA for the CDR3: TGTGCCAGTACCAATCAGGGGGCTCTCTATGGCTACACCTTC.

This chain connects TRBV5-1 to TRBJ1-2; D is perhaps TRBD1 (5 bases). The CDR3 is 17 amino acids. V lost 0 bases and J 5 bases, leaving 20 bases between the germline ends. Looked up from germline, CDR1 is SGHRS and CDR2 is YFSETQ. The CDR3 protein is CASSLEPGGGDFYGYTF. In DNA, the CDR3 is TGCGCCAGCAGCTTGGAACCCGGTGGAGGGGATTTTTATGGCTACACCTTC.

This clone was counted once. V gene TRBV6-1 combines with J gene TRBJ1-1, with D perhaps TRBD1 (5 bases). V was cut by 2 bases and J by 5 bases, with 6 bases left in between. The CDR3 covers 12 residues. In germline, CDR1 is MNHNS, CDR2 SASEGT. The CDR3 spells CASSERGTEAFF. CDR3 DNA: TGTGCCAGCAGTGAACGGGGGACTGAAGCTTTCTTT.

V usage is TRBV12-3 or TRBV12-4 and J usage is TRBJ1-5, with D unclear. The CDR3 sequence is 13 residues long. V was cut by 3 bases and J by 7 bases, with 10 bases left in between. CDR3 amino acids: CASSFRSLQPQHF. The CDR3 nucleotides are TGTGCCAGCAGTTTTCGGTCGCTACAGCCCCAGCATTTT.

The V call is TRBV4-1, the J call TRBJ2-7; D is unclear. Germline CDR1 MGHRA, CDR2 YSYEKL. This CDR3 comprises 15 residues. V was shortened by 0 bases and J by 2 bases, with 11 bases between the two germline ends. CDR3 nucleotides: TGCGCCAGCAGCCAAGACAAGTCCCTAGCCTACGAGCAGTACTTC. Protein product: CASSQDKSLAYEQYF.

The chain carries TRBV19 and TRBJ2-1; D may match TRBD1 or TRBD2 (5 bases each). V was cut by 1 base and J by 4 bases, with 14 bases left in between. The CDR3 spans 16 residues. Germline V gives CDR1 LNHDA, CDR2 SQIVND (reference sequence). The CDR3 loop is CASSIALGDGYNEQFF. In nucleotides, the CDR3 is TGTGCCAGTAGTATAGCGCTTGGGGACGGATACAATGAGCAGTTCTTC.

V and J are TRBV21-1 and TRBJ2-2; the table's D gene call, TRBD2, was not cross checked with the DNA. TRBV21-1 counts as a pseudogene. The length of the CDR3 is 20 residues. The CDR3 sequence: CASSKAPGTSGGSNTGELFF. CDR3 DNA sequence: TGTGCCAGCAGCAAAGCCCCCGGGACTAGCGGGGGTTCGAACACCGGGGAGCTGTTTTTT.

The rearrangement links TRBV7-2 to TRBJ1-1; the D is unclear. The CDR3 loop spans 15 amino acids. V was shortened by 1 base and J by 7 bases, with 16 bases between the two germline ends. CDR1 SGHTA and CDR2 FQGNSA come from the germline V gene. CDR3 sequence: CASSLESTGVGEAFF. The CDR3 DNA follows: TGTGCCAGCAGCTTAGAGTCGACTGGAGTTGGTGAAGCTTTCTTT.

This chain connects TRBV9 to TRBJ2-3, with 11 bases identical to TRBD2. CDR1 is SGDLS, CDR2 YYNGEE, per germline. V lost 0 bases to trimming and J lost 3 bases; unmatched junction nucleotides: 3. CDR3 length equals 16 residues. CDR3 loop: CASSVVAGGLTDTQYF. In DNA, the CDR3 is TGTGCCAGCAGCGTAGTAGCGGGGGGGCTAACAGATACGCAGTATTTT.

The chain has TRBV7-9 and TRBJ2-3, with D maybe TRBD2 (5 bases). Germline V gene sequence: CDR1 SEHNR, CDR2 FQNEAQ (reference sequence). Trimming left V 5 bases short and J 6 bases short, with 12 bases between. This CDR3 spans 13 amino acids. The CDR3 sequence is CASSPGLLDTQYF. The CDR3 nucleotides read TGTGCCAGCAGCCCCGGACTTCTTGATACGCAGTATTTT.

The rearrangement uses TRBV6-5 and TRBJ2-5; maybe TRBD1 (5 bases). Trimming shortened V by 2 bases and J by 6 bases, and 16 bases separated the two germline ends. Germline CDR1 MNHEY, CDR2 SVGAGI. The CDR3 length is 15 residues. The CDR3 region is CASSYGPGKLKTQYF. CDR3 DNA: TGTGCCAGCAGTTACGGGCCAGGGAAGTTAAAGACCCAGTACTTC.

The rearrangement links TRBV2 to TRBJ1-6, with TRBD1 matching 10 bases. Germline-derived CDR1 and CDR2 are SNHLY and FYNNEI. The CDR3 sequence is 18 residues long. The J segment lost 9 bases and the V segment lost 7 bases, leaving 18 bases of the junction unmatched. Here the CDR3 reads CASTLTGGRRSRGSPLHF. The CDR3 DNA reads TGTGCCAGCACCTTGACAGGGGGCCGGAGGAGTAGAGGTTCACCCCTCCACTTT.

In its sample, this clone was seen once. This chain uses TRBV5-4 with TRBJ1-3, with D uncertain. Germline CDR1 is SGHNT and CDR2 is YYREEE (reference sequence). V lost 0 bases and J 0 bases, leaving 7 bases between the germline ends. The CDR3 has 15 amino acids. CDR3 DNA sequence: TGTGCCAGCAGCTTGGGAGGGCTCTCTGGAAACACCATATATTTT. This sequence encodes CASSLGGLSGNTIYF.

This CDR3 is CAIRGQGLKNGYTF. The CDR3 DNA sequence: TGTGCCATCCGGGGACAGGGCTTGAAGAATGGCTACACCTTC. The chain employs TRBV5-4 and TRBJ1-2, with 9 bases matching TRBD1. With V trimmed by 9 bases and J by 6 bases, 12 bases remained unmatched. Germline CDR1 and CDR2: SGHNT and YYREEE (reference sequence). The length of the CDR3 is 14 residues. Supplemented by reference TRBV5-4 and TRBJ1-2, the full variable domain reads ETGVTQSPTHLIKTRGQQVTLRCSSQSGHNTVSWYQQALGQGPQFIFQYYREEENGRGNFPPRFSGLQFPNYSSELNVNALELDDSALYLCAIRGQGLKNGYTFGSGTRLTVV.

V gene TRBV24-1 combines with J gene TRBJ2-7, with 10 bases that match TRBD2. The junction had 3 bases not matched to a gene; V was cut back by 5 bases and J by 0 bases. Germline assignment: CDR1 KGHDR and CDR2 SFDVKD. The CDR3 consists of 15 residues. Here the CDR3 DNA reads TGTGCCACCAGTGCTGTAGCGGGGGGCTCCTACGAGCAGTACTTC. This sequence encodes CATSAVAGGSYEQYF.

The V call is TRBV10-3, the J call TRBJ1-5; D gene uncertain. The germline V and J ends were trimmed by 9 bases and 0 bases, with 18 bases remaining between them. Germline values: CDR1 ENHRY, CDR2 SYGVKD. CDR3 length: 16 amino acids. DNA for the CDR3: TGTGCCATTTCCCTCGAAGGCCCATATAGCAATCAGCCCCAGCATTTT. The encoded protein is CAISLEGPYSNQPQHF.

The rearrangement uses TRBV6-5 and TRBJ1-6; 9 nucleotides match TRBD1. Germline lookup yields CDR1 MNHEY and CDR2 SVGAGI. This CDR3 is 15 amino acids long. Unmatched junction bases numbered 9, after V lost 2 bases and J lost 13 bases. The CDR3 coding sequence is TGTGCCAGCAGTTACCAGAGGACAGGGGACGGGCCCCTCCACTTT. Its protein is CASSYQRTGDGPLHF.

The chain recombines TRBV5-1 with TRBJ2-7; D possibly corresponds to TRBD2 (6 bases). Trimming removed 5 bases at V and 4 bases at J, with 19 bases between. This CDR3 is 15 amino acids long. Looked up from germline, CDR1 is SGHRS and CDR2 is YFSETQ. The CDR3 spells CASRPAGVGTYEQYF. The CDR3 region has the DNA TGCGCCAGCAGACCCGCCGGGGTAGGGACTTACGAGCAGTACTTC.

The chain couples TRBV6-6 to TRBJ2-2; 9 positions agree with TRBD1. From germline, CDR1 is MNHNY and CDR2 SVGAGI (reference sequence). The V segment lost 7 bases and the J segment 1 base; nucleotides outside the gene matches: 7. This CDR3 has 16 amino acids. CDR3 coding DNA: TGTGCCAGCACTAATCCGGGACAGGGGAACACCGGGGAGCTGTTTTTT. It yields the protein CASTNPGQGNTGELFF.

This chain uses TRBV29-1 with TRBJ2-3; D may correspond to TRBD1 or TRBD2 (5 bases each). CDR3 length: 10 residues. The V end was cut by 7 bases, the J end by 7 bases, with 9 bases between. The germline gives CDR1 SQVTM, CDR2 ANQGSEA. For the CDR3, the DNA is TGCAGCGCTGGGGGAAATACGCAGTATTTT. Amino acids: CSAGGNTQYF.